This record looks at one T cell receptor beta chain sequence and its context. Its target is not known. Trimming removed 5 bases from V and 3 bases from J; junction bases left unmatched: 5. The V gene's germline CDR1 is SGHVS and CDR2 FNYEAQ. The CDR3 runs 15 residues. Naivety among CD8 cells was defined by CD45RO negativity and positive CCR7 selection, thereby excluding terminally differentiated effector memory CD45RA+ cells. The record originates from a study of shared clonotypes between healthy human individuals. Findings and caveats of the study: The four-donor shared clonotypes exceeded non-shared clonotypes in generation probability, with non-shared ones scoring lower.

The repertoire was sequenced with immunoSEQ multiplex PCR; TCRdb's copy has only in-frame clones and lacks some. Altogether under 2,000,000 clones are present, about 95% being singletons, with the ten largest covering around 1.2%. The chain recombines TRBV7-6 with TRBJ1-5, with 9 bases matching TRBD1. This receptor was taken from a man aged 18-30 years in good health. Specimen: naive CD8+ T cells sorted from blood. Here the CDR3 reads CASSPGQGSNQPQHF. As DNA, the CDR3 is TGTGCCAGCAGCCCCGGACAGGGGTCCAATCAGCCCCAGCATTTT. Using reference TRBV7-6 and TRBJ1-5 for the parts outside the CDR3, the full variable domain is GAGVSQSPRYKVTKRGQDVALRCDPISGHVSLYWYRQALGQGPEFLTYFNYEAQQDKSGLPNDRFSAERPEGSISTLTIQRTEQRDSAMYRCASSPGQGSNQPQHFGDGTRLSIL.